This T cell receptor (beta chain) was obtained from a study of cytomegalovirus exposure and HLA in healthy donors (dated by TCRdb to about 2017). Study-level background: According to a later analysis, the 110 or so validation repertoires were produced on the same platform as the roughly 600 repertoires of the first cohort. The study aimed to test whether cataloging public T cell receptors could reveal signatures of past pathogen exposure. Besides the first cohort of about 730 subjects, a separate validation cohort made up of 120 or so different subjects was used. To predict cytomegalovirus infection status, the study combined high-throughput TCR immunosequencing, statistical association of individual TCRs with disease status, and machine learning.

What the authors observed across the whole study: In the study, some 180 TCR beta chains were listed as associated with cytomegalovirus. Across donors, most TCR sequences were observed very rarely, whereas some public TCRs were present in many individuals. The authors suggested that the approach could potentially be generalized to other disease states and immunological phenotypes. The validation cohort had no HLA typing available for a later analysis, so co-occurrence within that cohort was assessed over all 120 or so repertoires. Of the cluster scores, approximately 95% were above 0 in a later analysis, which found that TCRs clustered in the first cohort also tended to co-occur in the roughly 130 validation repertoires. In vitro tests confirmed that a few of the cytomegalovirus-associated TCR beta chains recognize cytomegalovirus antigens. Cytomegalovirus status was reported to be diagnosed by the classifier with high specificity and sensitivity in both the original and validation cohorts.

The donors belonged to the validation cohort of around 120 subjects, which was separate from the roughly 680-subject first cohort. V gives up 3 bases and J gives up 4 bases, and the segment between their germline ends measures 22 bases. Taken from the germline V gene, the CDR1 and CDR2 loops are SGHRS and YFSETQ. The CDR3 covers 17 residues, taking in both the cysteine and the phenylalanine. Only the CDR3 region is kept as DNA, spanning 51 bases read in frame from base 1. Preparation of the library involved the immunoSEQ multiplex PCR assay. In the paper's pipeline: A statistical classification framework was built for diagnosing cytomegalovirus status from the catalog of TCR beta chain sequences. TCRdb stores this immuneACCESS table with in-frame sequences only. Part of the clones is absent; in the studies checked, under half of the shortfall reflects unresolved V genes, and no reason is known for the rest. Clone size and the V and J calls come from that table; the DNA yielded D and trimming. The sample table records 100,000 to 150,000 clones; roughly 91% of these occur just once. The biggest ten clones account for approximately 3.3% of the sample.

Worth noting for this clone: Which antigen it targets is not known. The record has no base qualities; no much larger clone is one base away.

This TCR came from a man aged 25 to 40 in good health and CMV-seronegative. The chain links TRBV5-1 with TRBJ1-1; the D region possibly corresponds to TRBD1 (6 bases align). The sequencing sample was made of PBMCs. The nucleotide sequence reads TGCGCCAGCAGCTCTGACCCCCGAAGGACAGCTAGCACTGAAGCTTTCTTT. Translated, this is CASSSDPRRTASTEAFF. Full variable domain (CDR3 extended with the reference TRBV5-1 and TRBJ1-1 proteins): KAGVTQTPRYLIKTRGQQVTLSCSPISGHRSVSWYQQTPGQGLQFLFEYFSETQRNKGNFPGRFSGRQFSNSRSEMNVSTLELGDSALYLCASSSDPRRTASTEAFFGQGTRLTVV.